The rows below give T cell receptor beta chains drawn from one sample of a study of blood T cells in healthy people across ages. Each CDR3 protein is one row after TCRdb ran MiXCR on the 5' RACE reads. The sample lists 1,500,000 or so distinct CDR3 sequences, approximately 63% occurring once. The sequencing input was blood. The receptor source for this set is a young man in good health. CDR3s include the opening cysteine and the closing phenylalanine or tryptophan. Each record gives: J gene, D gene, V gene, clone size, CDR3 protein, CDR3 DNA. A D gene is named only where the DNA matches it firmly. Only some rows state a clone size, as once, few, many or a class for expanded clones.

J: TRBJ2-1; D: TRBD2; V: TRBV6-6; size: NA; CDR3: CASSSPGGGNNEQFF; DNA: TGTGCCAGCAGTTCCCCGGGGGGAGGGAACAATGAGCAGTTCTTC
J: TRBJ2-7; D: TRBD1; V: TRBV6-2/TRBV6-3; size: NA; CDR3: CASSYPVTGVRYEQYF; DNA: TGTGCCAGCAGTTACCCGGTTACAGGGGTTAGGTACGAGCAGTACTTC
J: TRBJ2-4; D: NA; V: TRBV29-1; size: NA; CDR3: CSAPKGAKNIQYF; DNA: TGCAGCGCCCCTAAGGGGGCCAAAAACATTCAGTACTTC
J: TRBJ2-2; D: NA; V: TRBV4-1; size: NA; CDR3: CASSQGWGGAGKLFF; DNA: TGCGCCAGCAGCCAAGGTTGGGGGGGCGCCGGGAAGCTGTTTTTT
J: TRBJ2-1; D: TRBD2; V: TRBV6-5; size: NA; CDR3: CASSTLAGITYNEQFF; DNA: TGTGCCAGCAGTACACTAGCGGGAATCACTTACAATGAGCAGTTCTTC
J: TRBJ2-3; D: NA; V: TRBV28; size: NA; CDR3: CASRRPGGDTQYF; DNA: TGTGCCAGCAGACGCCCCGGGGGAGATACGCAGTATTTT
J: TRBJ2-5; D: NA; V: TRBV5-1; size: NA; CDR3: CASSLSFGTQYF; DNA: TGCGCCAGCAGCTTGTCCTTCGGGACCCAGTACTTC
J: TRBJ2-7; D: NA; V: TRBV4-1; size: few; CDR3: CASSTRDAPYEQYF; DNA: TGCGCCAGCTCAACCCGGGACGCCCCCTACGAGCAGTACTTC
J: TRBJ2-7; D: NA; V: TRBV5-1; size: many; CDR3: CASSHGSAYEQYF; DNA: TGCGCCAGCAGCCACGGGAGTGCCTACGAGCAGTACTTC
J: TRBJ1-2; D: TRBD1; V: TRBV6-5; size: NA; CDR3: CASRPGQLYGYTF; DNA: TGTGCCAGCAGACCGGGACAGCTCTATGGCTACACCTTC
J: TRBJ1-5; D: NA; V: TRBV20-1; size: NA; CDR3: CSARTDNNQPQHF; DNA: TGCAGTGCTAGGACAGATAACAATCAGCCCCAGCATTTT
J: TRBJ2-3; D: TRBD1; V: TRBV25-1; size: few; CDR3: CASSDSGTGDTDTQYF; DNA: TGTGCCAGCAGTGATTCCGGGACAGGGGACACAGATACGCAGTATTTT
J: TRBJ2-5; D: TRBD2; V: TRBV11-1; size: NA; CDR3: CASSLLSGGVGRETQYF; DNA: TGTGCCAGCAGCTTACTTAGCGGGGGGGTCGGTCGAGAGACCCAGTACTTC
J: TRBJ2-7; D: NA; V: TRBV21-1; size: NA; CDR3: CASTQCSGGSYEQYF; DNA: TGTGCCAGCACCCAGTGCTCAGGGGGATCCTACGAGCAGTACTTC
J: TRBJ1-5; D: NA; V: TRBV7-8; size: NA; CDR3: CASKGGDYQPQHF; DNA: TGTGCCAGCAAGGGCGGTGATTATCAGCCCCAGCATTTT
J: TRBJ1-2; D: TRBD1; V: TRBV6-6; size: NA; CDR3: CASSLPPDREVSGYTF; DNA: TGTGCCAGCAGTCTCCCCCCCGACAGGGAGGTTAGTGGCTACACCTTC
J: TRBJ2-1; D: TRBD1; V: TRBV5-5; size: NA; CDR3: CASRVRQGMFNEQFF; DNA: TGTGCCAGCAGGGTCCGACAGGGGATGTTCAATGAGCAGTTCTTC
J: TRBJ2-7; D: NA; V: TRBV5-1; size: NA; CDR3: CASSRPGIYEQYF; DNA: TGCGCCAGCAGCCGGCCGGGCATCTACGAGCAGTACTTC
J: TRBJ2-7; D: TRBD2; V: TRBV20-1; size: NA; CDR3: CSARDGVAGPVSYEQYF; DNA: TGCAGTGCTAGAGATGGGGTAGCGGGGCCCGTCTCCTACGAGCAGTACTTC
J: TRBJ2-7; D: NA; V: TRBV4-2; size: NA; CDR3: CASSQGDWSSYEQYF; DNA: TGTGCCAGCAGCCAAGGGGACTGGAGCTCCTACGAGCAGTACTTC
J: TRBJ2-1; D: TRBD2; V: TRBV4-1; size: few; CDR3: CASSRAGGPDNEQFF; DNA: TGCGCCAGCAGCCGCGCGGGAGGGCCGGACAATGAGCAGTTCTTC
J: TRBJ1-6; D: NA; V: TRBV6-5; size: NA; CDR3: CASSYTKGGTYNSPLHF; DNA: TGTGCCAGCAGTTACACAAAAGGGGGGACTTATAATTCACCCCTCCACTTT
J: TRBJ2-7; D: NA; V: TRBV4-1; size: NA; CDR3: CASSQDGAQAFYEQYF; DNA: TGCGCCAGCAGCCAAGATGGCGCACAGGCCTTCTACGAGCAGTACTTC
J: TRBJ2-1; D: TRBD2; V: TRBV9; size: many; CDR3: CASSAGTSGYNEQFF; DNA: TGTGCCAGCAGCGCCGGGACTAGCGGCTACAATGAGCAGTTCTTC
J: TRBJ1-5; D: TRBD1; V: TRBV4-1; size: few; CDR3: CASSQGQGFSRNQPQHF; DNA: TGCGCCAGCAGCCAGGGACAGGGGTTTTCTCGGAATCAGCCCCAGCATTTT
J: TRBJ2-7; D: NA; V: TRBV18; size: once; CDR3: CASSTADIPYEQYF; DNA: TGTGCCAGCTCGACGGCGGACATACCCTACGAGCAGTACTTC
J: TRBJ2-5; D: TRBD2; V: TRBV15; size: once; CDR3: CATSSKKRGQETQYF; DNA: TGTGCCACCAGCAGTAAAAAGCGGGGGCAAGAGACCCAGTACTTC
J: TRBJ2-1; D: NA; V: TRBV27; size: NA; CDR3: CASSTSSSYNEQFF; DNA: TGTGCCAGCAGCACTTCGAGCTCCTACAATGAGCAGTTCTTC
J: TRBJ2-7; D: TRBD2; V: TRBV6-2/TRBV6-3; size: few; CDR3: CASKRGADYEQYF; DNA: TGTGCCAGCAAGCGGGGGGCGGACTACGAGCAGTACTTC
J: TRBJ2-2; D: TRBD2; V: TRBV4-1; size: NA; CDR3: CASSQDRLAANTGELFF; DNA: TGCGCCAGCAGCCAAGATAGACTAGCCGCGAACACCGGGGAGCTGTTTTTT
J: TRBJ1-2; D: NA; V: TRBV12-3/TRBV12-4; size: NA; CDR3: CASSFSPLQVDYGYTF; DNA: TGTGCCAGCAGTTTCTCCCCCCTGCAGGTGGACTATGGCTACACCTTC
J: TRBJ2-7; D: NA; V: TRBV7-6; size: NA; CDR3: CASSLAGDGPDEQYF; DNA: TGTGCCAGCAGCTTAGCAGGGGACGGACCGGACGAGCAGTACTTC
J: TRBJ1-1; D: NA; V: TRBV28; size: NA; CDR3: CASLPWTENTEAFF; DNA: TGTGCCAGCCTCCCTTGGACAGAGAACACTGAAGCTTTCTTT
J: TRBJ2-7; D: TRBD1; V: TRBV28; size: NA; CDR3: CASSPGTANSYEQYF; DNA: TGTGCCAGCAGTCCCGGGACAGCAAACTCCTACGAGCAGTACTTC
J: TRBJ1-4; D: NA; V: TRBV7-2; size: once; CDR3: CASSPRSRTNNEKLFF; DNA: TGTGCCAGCAGTCCCAGGAGCCGTACGAATAATGAAAAACTGTTTTTT
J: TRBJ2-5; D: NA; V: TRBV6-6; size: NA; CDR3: CASSYSREQETQYF; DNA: TGTGCCAGCAGTTACTCTAGGGAACAAGAGACCCAGTACTTC
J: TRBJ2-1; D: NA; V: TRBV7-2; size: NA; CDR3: CASSFIAQNEQFF; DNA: TGTGCCAGCAGCTTTATCGCACAGAATGAGCAGTTCTTC
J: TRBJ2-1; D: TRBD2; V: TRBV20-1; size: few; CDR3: CSAGLAGGHEQFF; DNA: TGCAGTGCTGGACTAGCGGGAGGGCATGAGCAGTTCTTC
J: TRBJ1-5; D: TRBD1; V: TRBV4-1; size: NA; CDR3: CASSHDRTGVIKGQHF; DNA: TGCGCCAGCAGCCATGATAGGACAGGAGTGATCAAGGGCCAGCATTTT
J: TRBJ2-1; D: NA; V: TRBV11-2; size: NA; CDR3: CASSHPRADLYNEQFF; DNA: TGTGCCAGCAGCCACCCCCGCGCGGACTTATACAATGAGCAGTTCTTC
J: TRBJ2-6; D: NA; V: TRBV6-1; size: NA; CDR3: CASSGGTSGANVLTF; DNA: TGTGCCAGCAGTGGAGGAACGTCTGGGGCCAACGTCCTGACTTTC
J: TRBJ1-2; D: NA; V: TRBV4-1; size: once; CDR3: CASSPFPPDHHGYTF; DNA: TGCGCCAGCAGCCCCTTCCCCCCGGATCATCATGGCTACACCTTC
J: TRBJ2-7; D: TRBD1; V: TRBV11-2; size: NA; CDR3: CASSSRTGVVHEQYF; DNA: TGTGCCAGCAGCTCCAGGACAGGGGTTGTGCACGAGCAGTACTTC
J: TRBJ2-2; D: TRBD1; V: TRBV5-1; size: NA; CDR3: CASSIVAGGTGELFF; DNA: TGCGCCAGCAGCATCGTAGCAGGGGGCACCGGGGAGCTGTTTTTT
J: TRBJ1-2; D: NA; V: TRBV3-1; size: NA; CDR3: CASSQGGVTYGYTF; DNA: TGTGCCAGCAGCCAAGGAGGAGTGACTTATGGCTACACCTTC
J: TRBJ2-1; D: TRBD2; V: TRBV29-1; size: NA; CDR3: CSVEDARLAGGHNEQFF; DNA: TGCAGCGTTGAAGACGCCAGACTAGCGGGAGGGCACAATGAGCAGTTCTTC
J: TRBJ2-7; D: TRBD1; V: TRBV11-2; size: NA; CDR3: CASSLTTGGWNYEQYF; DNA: TGTGCCAGCAGCCTTACGACAGGGGGCTGGAACTACGAGCAGTACTTC